This T cell receptor (beta chain) originates from a study of blood T cell repertoires in COVID-19 (dated by TCRdb to between 2020 and 2021). Background on the whole study: The collaborator samples originated in the United States, Italy and Spain and spanned the acute and convalescent phases of COVID-19. The prospective study material was composed of cDNA or gDNA derived from T cells, B-cell-depleted T cells, or PBMCs. The dataset comprised deeply sampled blood TCRbeta repertoires from subjects exposed to, actively infected with, or recovered from COVID-19. A freely available public database, intended as a resource for researchers studying the immune response to SARS-CoV-2, is where the repertoires were released. Samples came from the ongoing ImmuneRACE study (first 160 participants) plus 1,254 subjects from 6 global collaborators. Nearly every sample came with metadata listing a de-identified subject ID, COVID-19 status, age in years and sex. Where HLA class I and class II types were available, the types were taken from metadata supplied by the sample provider, not from assay-based typing.

Based on the germline V gene, the CDR1 and CDR2 sequences are SQVTM and ANQGSEA. The CDR3 measures 11 amino acids from cysteine to phenylalanine. Only the CDR3 region is kept as DNA, spanning 33 bases read in frame from base 1. V loses 5 bases, J loses 6 bases, and the germline ends lie 10 bases apart. Study-wide conclusions, independent of this receptor: Clinical and demographic metadata were provided uncurated, with the amount varying by source and participant.

The immunoSEQ Assay, a bias-controlled multiplex PCR, was used to amplify TCRbeta CDR3 regions from genomic DNA. Per the original workflow: Nucleated cell counts per sample were estimated from amplification of reference gene primers within the assay. Sequence reads were collapsed and filtered to measure the absolute abundance of every unique TCRbeta CDR3 rearrangement. For each sample, productive Simpson clonality was calculated as the square root of Simpson's diversity index over productive rearrangements. TCRdb holds this immuneACCESS table with in-frame rearrangements only. Some clones are missing; in checked studies, unresolved V genes explain under half, and the rest has no known cause. The DNA gave D and trimming, while V, J and clone size come from that table. The sample includes more than 110,000 clones, with more than 75% observed a single time. Over 5% of the sample belongs to the ten largest clones.

Notes on this clone: There is no known antigen for this receptor. No much larger clonotype is one base removed from it; base qualities were not supplied.

In the prospective study, participants were roughly 18 to 100 years old, resided in fewer than 25 geographic areas of the United States, and were enrolled through a virtual design. Cohort assignment in the prospective study relied on participant-reported clinical history from a screening survey and a study questionnaire. ImmuneRACE Cohort 3 recovered participants were defined by two consecutive negative NP/OP PCR tests, healthcare professional clearance, or symptom resolution. Mobile phlebotomists in the prospective study collected whole blood, serum and a nasopharyngeal or oropharyngeal swab from every participant. Participants in the prospective study had the option to provide additional blood draws and questionnaires over a roughly 2-month period. Blood samples from the prospective study were shipped frozen or at room temperature prior to DNA extraction.

The chain employs TRBV29-1 and TRBJ1-2; the D gene remains uncertain. The receptor was derived from a woman between 50 and 59 years old who had recovered from COVID-19. The sample was PBMCs or T cells enriched from blood (not recorded which). The CDR3: CSVLEGHGYTF. The sequenced DNA: TGCAGCGTTTTAGAGGGTCATGGCTACACCTTC.